These 22 T cell receptor beta chains originate from one sample sequenced in a study of T cells after yellow fever vaccination. In TCRdb, the 5' RACE reads were re-called with MiXCR into one record per CDR3 protein. The sample has over 250,000 distinct CDR3 sequences; roughly 4.3% are singletons. The sample here was PBMCs, taken 5 days after the yellow fever booster vaccination. These receptors were taken from a man aged 18 to 30 who received the YFV17D yellow fever vaccine.

This clonotype was observed a handful of times. The genes are TRBV11-2 and TRBJ1-6, with TRBD1 as a possible D gene (6 bases). This CDR3 is built from 17 residues. V lost 5 bases to trimming and J lost 3 bases, with 17 bases between them. Germline V gene data show CDR1 as SGHAT and CDR2 as FQNNGV. Here the CDR3 reads CASSAPPTGFYNSPLHF. In nucleotides, the CDR3 is TGTGCCAGCAGCGCACCCCCTACAGGGTTCTATAATTCACCCCTCCACTTT. Variable domain in full (rest from reference TRBV11-2 and TRBJ1-6): EAGVAQSPRYKIIEKRQSVAFWCNPISGHATLYWYQQILGQGPKLLIQFQNNGVVDDSQLPKDRFSAERLKGVDSTLKIQPAKLEDSAVYLCASSAPPTGFYNSPLHFGNGTRLTVT.

V gene TRBV6-6 combines with J gene TRBJ2-1; a possible D gene is TRBD2 (5 bases). The CDR3 is 17 amino acids. The V end lost 4 bases, the J end lost 6 bases, and 22 bases lay between the germline ends. Germline lookup yields CDR1 MNHNY and CDR2 SVGAGI (reference sequence). The CDR3 DNA sequence: TGTGCCAGCAGTTTCACCTCGGGGTGGCGTAGCGTCAATGAGCAGTTCTTC. Translated: CASSFTSGWRSVNEQFF.

The V gene is TRBV4-3, the J gene TRBJ1-2, with TRBD1 matching 8 bases. The V gene's germline CDR1 is LGHNA and CDR2 YSLEER. The V segment lost 0 bases and the J segment 0 bases; nucleotides outside the gene matches: 12. The CDR3 is 19 residues long. DNA of the CDR3: TGCGCCAGCAGCCAAGACACCCCTCGGGGACAGGCCTCTAACTATGGCTACACCTTC. Protein: CASSQDTPRGQASNYGYTF.

The genes are TRBV5-6 and TRBJ2-5; D might be TRBD2 (5 bases). Germline V gives CDR1 SGHDT, CDR2 YYEEEE. This CDR3 has 14 amino acids. V lost 3 bases, J lost 2 bases, and 11 bases lay in between. The CDR3 spells CASSSGVYQETQYF. CDR3 nucleotide sequence: TGTGCCAGCAGCTCCGGGGTTTATCAAGAGACCCAGTACTTC.

This clonotype turned up a few times. The chain links TRBV27 to TRBJ1-5, with 9 positions matching TRBD1. This CDR3 region has 14 residues. V dropped 5 bases and J dropped 6; count of bases not matched to a gene: 5. CDR1 and CDR2 from the germline V gene are MNHEY and SMNVEV (reference sequence). The CDR3 here is CASSIDRGSQPQHF. CDR3 in DNA: TGTGCCAGCAGTATCGACAGGGGGAGTCAGCCCCAGCATTTT.

The sample holds many counts of this clonotype. The chain employs TRBV6-6 and TRBJ1-5; 9 nucleotides match TRBD1. The CDR3 has 13 amino acids. Per the germline V gene, CDR1 is MNHNY and CDR2 is SVGAGI (reference sequence). V lost 4 bases, J lost 7 bases, and 2 bases stayed unmatched. The CDR3 reads CASSLQGAQPQHF. CDR3 DNA sequence: TGTGCCAGCAGTTTACAGGGGGCCCAGCCCCAGCATTTT.

This clonotype was seen a few times. This sequence joins TRBV24-1 and TRBJ2-3; D is unclear. CDR1 and CDR2 from the germline V gene are KGHDR and SFDVKD. Trimming shortened V by 11 bases and J by 0 bases, and 8 bases separated the two germline ends. CDR3 length: 12 residues. CDR3 coding DNA: TGTGCCATTGCGGACAGCACAGATACGCAGTATTTT. Its protein product is CAIADSTDTQYF.

The V gene is TRBV29-1, the J gene TRBJ1-4; no definite D call. Trimming left V 6 bases short and J 7 bases short, with 21 bases between. Looked up from germline, CDR1 is SQVTM and CDR2 is ANQGSEA. This CDR3 has 15 residues. The CDR3 here is CSVTRRALMGEKLFF. The DNA of the CDR3 is TGCAGCGTGACAAGGAGGGCCCTGATGGGTGAAAAACTGTTTTTT.

A few counts support this clonotype. The V gene is TRBV6-2 or TRBV6-3, the J gene TRBJ2-3; D not certain. This CDR3 comprises 14 residues. The germline V gene has CDR1 MNHEY and CDR2 SVGEGT. V was pared by 4 bases and J by 4 bases, with 12 bases between. CDR3 sequence reads: CASSLATAADTQYF. The CDR3 DNA is TGTGCCAGCAGTTTGGCCACGGCAGCAGATACGCAGTATTTT.

The gene calls are TRBV20-1 and TRBJ2-1, with 8 bases that match TRBD2. Looked up from germline, CDR1 is DFQATT and CDR2 is SNEGSKA (reference sequence). V lost 0 bases and J lost 2; bases outside the gene matches: 3. The CDR3 consists of 15 residues. CDR3 amino acids: CSARDPGGPYNEQFF. The DNA for the CDR3 is TGCAGTGCTAGAGATCCGGGGGGGCCCTACAATGAGCAGTTCTTC.

CDR3 bases: TGTGCCAGCAGTTATTGGACGTTGACTAGCGGGGGGGAACGGTACGAGCAGTACTTC. Translation: CASSYWTLTSGGERYEQYF. This chain connects TRBV6-6 to TRBJ2-7; 14 positions agree with TRBD2. The CDR3 extends over 19 amino acids. CDR1 MNHNY and CDR2 SVGAGI come from the germline V gene (reference sequence). Trimming took 3 bases from V and 4 from J; bases not matched to a gene: 14.

The CDR3 sequence is CASSQGQGEWEQYF. CDR3 nucleotide sequence: TGCGCCAGCAGCCAAGGGCAGGGAGAGTGGGAGCAGTACTTC. The chain couples TRBV4-1 to TRBJ2-7; the D call may be TRBD1 or TRBD2 (5 bases each). This CDR3 contains 14 residues. Trimming cost V 1 base and J 7 bases, with 14 bases left between them. CDR1 and CDR2 (germline): MGHRA, YSYEKL.

The CDR3 region is CSVGTGVVYGYTF. CDR3 nucleotides: TGCAGCGTTGGCACAGGGGTGGTATATGGCTACACCTTC. The chain uses TRBV29-1 and TRBJ1-2; 7 bases agree with TRBD1. Per the germline V gene, CDR1 is SQVTM and CDR2 is ANQGSEA. CDR3 length: 13 residues. With 4 bases clipped from V and 5 bases from J, the junction kept 7 bases outside the gene matches.

The chain recombines TRBV19 with TRBJ1-6; 10 bases map to TRBD1. The length of the CDR3 is 15 residues. Germline assignment: CDR1 LNHDA and CDR2 SQIVND (reference sequence). J lost 7 bases, V lost 6 bases, and 6 bases had no gene match. The DNA for the CDR3 is TGTGCCAGTAGCCCGACAGGGGGCCGGAATTCACCCCTCCACTTT. Amino acid sequence: CASSPTGGRNSPLHF.

This chain connects TRBV15 to TRBJ2-2; TRBD1 or TRBD2 may be the D gene (5 bases each). V lost 0 bases and J lost 2, with 10 bases in between. Looked up from germline, CDR1 is LNHNV and CDR2 is YYDKDF (reference sequence). The CDR3 has 16 amino acids. The CDR3 reads CATSRDGTYNTGELFF. DNA of the CDR3: TGTGCCACCAGCAGAGATGGGACCTACAACACCGGGGAGCTGTTTTTT.

The CDR3 bases are TGTGCCAGCAGTTTATCGATAGCGGGGGGGCCTCTCAATGAGCAGTTCTTC. This gives the protein CASSLSIAGGPLNEQFF. The chain is built from TRBV27 and TRBJ2-1; 11 bases agree with TRBD2. The length of the CDR3 is 17 residues. Germline CDR1 is MNHEY and CDR2 is SMNVEV (reference sequence). The junction had 7 bases not matched to a gene; V was cut back by 0 bases and J by 6 bases.

The chain is built from TRBV27 and TRBJ2-7; D may be TRBD1 or TRBD2 (7 bases each). CDR1 is MNHEY and CDR2 is SMNVEV in the germline V gene (reference sequence). The CDR3 consists of 15 residues. V lost 3 bases and J lost 3, with 15 bases in between. The CDR3 protein is CASSLGRGPLYEQYF. Written as DNA, the CDR3 is TGTGCCAGCAGTTTGGGGAGGGGGCCCCTCTACGAGCAGTACTTC.

This clonotype was found a few times. The chain carries TRBV7-2 and TRBJ1-2; D unresolved. CDR1 and CDR2 from the germline V gene are SGHTA and FQGNSA. V was shortened by 1 base and J by 4 bases, with 7 bases between the two germline ends. The CDR3 is 13 amino acids. CDR3 bases: TGTGCCAGCAGCTTAGGGTTAGCCTATGGCTACACCTTC. Protein sequence: CASSLGLAYGYTF.

This sequence joins TRBV10-3 and TRBJ1-1; no reliable D call. Germline V gene data show CDR1 as ENHRY and CDR2 as SYGVKD. The CDR3 covers 16 residues. Between the trimmed V and J ends, which lost 0 bases and 1 base, there was a span of 12 bases. CDR3 DNA sequence: TGTGCCATCAGTGAGTCAACAGCCCGAAGGAACACTGAAGCTTTCTTT. Its protein is CAISESTARRNTEAFF.

V is TRBV18 and J is TRBJ1-1, with TRBD1 as a possible D gene (6 bases). Germline-derived CDR1 and CDR2 are KGHSH and LQKENI. V was trimmed by 1 base and J by 3 bases, leaving 12 bases between them. There are 15 residues in the CDR3. This chain's CDR3 is CASSPRTQGHTEAFF. CDR3 in DNA: TGTGCCAGCTCACCACGAACACAGGGACACACTGAAGCTTTCTTT.

This rearrangement joins TRBV6-2 or TRBV6-3 to TRBJ1-2, with a weak D call TRBD1 (6 bases). V lost 6 bases, J lost 4 bases, and 12 bases lay in between. Germline CDR1 is MNHEY and CDR2 is SVGEGT. This CDR3 has 13 amino acids. The DNA for the CDR3 is TGTGCCAGCAGCAACGGACAGCCCTATGGCTACACCTTC. This encodes CASSNGQPYGYTF.

This clonotype was picked up a small number of times. V usage is TRBV7-9 and J usage is TRBJ2-5; TRBD1 aligns across 7 bases. Germline lookup yields CDR1 SEHNR and CDR2 FQNEAQ (reference sequence). V shed 5 bases, J shed 3 bases, and the junction held 6 bases outside the gene matches. CDR3 length: 14 residues. CDR3 coding DNA: TGTGCCAGCAGCCATTCGGGACAGAAAGAGACCCAGTACTTC. Translating it yields CASSHSGQKETQYF.